The 31 T cell receptor beta chains in this list originate from one sample, sequenced in a study of OX40 agonist ivuxolimab in advanced cancers. Profiling relied on immunoSEQ multiplex PCR, and the TCRdb table lists in-frame clones only, not all of them. The profile covers tens of thousands of clones, with approximately 84% appearing a single time and over 1.5% taken by the ten largest. Sample: CD4+ or CD8+ T cells sorted from blood, taken in a trial of the OX40 agonist ivuxolimab. Receptors were obtained from an adult with an advanced solid tumor such as melanoma, head and neck, liver or kidney cancer.

The chain links TRBV19 to TRBJ1-1, with TRBD1 matching over 10 bases. The CDR3 has 13 amino acids. The V gene end was trimmed by 7 bases and the J gene end by 5 bases; junction bases not matched to a gene: 4. The V gene's germline CDR1 is LNHDA and CDR2 SQIVND (reference sequence). The DNA for the CDR3 is TGTGCCAGTAAGGGACAGGGGAGGACTGAAGCTTTCTTT. Its protein product is CASKGQGRTEAFF.

This clone was picked up one time. The chain employs TRBV4-1 and TRBJ2-3; D unresolved. With 0 bases removed from V and 1 base from J, the gap between germline ends came to 11 bases. Germline V gives CDR1 MGHRA, CDR2 YSYEKL. This CDR3 is built from 16 residues. This CDR3 is CASSQDRTRGTDTQYF. The CDR3 DNA reads as TGCGCCAGCAGCCAAGATAGGACCCGCGGCACAGATACGCAGTATTTT.

V usage is TRBV7-8 and J usage is TRBJ2-2; 7 bases are a match to TRBD2. This CDR3 has 15 amino acids. The ends lost 4 bases at V and 1 base at J; junction bases unmatched: 3. Germline V gene sequence: CDR1 SGHVS, CDR2 FQNEAQ. CDR3 protein: CASSYIAGNTGELFF. CDR3 nucleotides: TGTGCCAGCAGCTACATAGCGGGGAACACCGGGGAGCTGTTTTTT.

The gene calls are TRBV11-3 and TRBJ2-1; D unresolved. This CDR3 spans 14 amino acids. Trimming pared 5 bases from V and 3 bases from J, leaving 11 bases between. CDR1 and CDR2 from the germline V gene are SGHNT and YENEEA. In DNA, the CDR3 is TGTGCCAGCAGCCCTCAAGACAACTACAATGAGCAGTTCTTC. It codes for CASSPQDNYNEQFF.

The chain carries TRBV30 and TRBJ1-2, with D hard to call. The CDR3 is 14 amino acids. The V and J ends lost 4 bases and 8 bases respectively, with 20 bases between them. CDR1 is GTSNPN and CDR2 is SVGIG in the germline V gene (reference sequence). The CDR3 region is CAWTPVSFAWGYTF. DNA of the CDR3: TGTGCCTGGACGCCAGTCTCCTTTGCGTGGGGCTACACCTTC.

This rearrangement joins TRBV30 to TRBJ2-6, with D possibly TRBD1 on 5 matching bases. V lost 2 bases and J 2 bases, leaving 10 bases between the germline ends. The CDR3 is 15 amino acids. Germline CDR1 reads GTSNPN; CDR2 reads SVGIG (reference sequence). The CDR3 reads CAWSIEGAGANVLTF. DNA for the CDR3: TGTGCCTGGAGTATAGAAGGGGCTGGGGCCAACGTCCTGACTTTC.

The chain links TRBV28 to TRBJ2-7; 9 bases fit TRBD1. Losses at the gene ends were 7 bases for V and 3 bases for J; bases not matched to a gene: 16. This CDR3 is 17 amino acids long. Germline CDR1 is MDHEN and CDR2 is SYDVKM. The CDR3 bases are TGTGCCAGCATGAGGACAGGGGCCTCATTCGGGGGCTACGAGCAGTACTTC. The encoded protein is CASMRTGASFGGYEQYF.

The chain is built from TRBV11-2 and TRBJ2-3; D not certain. Germline V lookup: CDR1 SGHAT, CDR2 FQNNGV. Trimming pared 7 bases from V and 4 bases from J, leaving 18 bases between. The CDR3 runs 15 residues. CDR3 in DNA: TGTGCCAGCACCCTAAACAGCGTCCCGGCAGATACGCAGTATTTT. This codes for CASTLNSVPADTQYF.

J is TRBJ2-3 and V is TRBV7-6; TRBD2 matches at 13 bases. The CDR3 totals 16 residues. CDR1 and CDR2 from the germline V gene are SGHVS and FNYEAQ. V lost 5 bases and J lost 0; bases outside the gene matches: 2. CDR3 DNA: TGTGCCAGCAGCCGGACTAGCGGGGGAAGCACAGATACGCAGTATTTT. It encodes CASSRTSGGSTDTQYF. Based on the CDR3 plus reference TRBV7-6 and TRBJ2-3, the full variable domain is GAGVSQSPRYKVTKRGQDVALRCDPISGHVSLYWYRQALGQGPEFLTYFNYEAQQDKSGLPNDRFSAERPEGSISTLTIQRTEQRDSAMYRCASSRTSGGSTDTQYFGPGTRLTVL.

The chain uses TRBV10-3 and TRBJ1-2; the match to TRBD1 covers 8 bases. CDR1 and CDR2 (germline): ENHRY, SYGVKD. The trim removed 4 bases at V and 2 bases at J, leaving 9 bases unmatched. This CDR3 is 16 amino acids long. The CDR3 is CAISGGAAGGNYGYTF. The CDR3 DNA is TGTGCCATCAGTGGGGGAGCGGCAGGGGGCAACTATGGCTACACCTTC.

This clone was counted only a few times. The chain has TRBV5-6 and TRBJ2-2; 10 positions agree with TRBD2. J lost 6 bases, V lost 0 bases, and 5 bases had no gene match. Germline V gene lookup returns CDR1 SGHDT and CDR2 YYEEEE. CDR3 length equals 16 residues. The CDR3 nucleotides read TGTGCCAGCAGCTTGGGACTAGCGGGCGGGCCCGGGGAGCTGTTTTTT. This codes for CASSLGLAGGPGELFF.

This chain joins TRBV6-1 and TRBJ2-2; tentatively, D is TRBD2 (6 bases). Germline V gene lookup returns CDR1 MNHNS and CDR2 SASEGT. The ends were cut back, 6 bases at V and 4 bases at J, with 12 bases in the middle. The CDR3 is 14 residues long. The CDR3: CASRRQGGTGELFF. The CDR3 coding sequence is TGTGCCAGCAGGCGTCAGGGAGGCACCGGGGAGCTGTTTTTT.

The V gene is TRBV5-1, the J gene TRBJ2-1, with D possibly matching TRBD2 (5 bases). V dropped 3 bases and J dropped 8 bases, with 21 bases sitting between them. The length of the CDR3 is 16 residues. Germline CDR1 is SGHRS and CDR2 is YFSETQ. CDR3 loop: CASSWNGIAKADEQFF. The CDR3 DNA reads as TGCGCCAGCAGCTGGAATGGGATAGCTAAAGCGGATGAGCAGTTCTTC.

The chain combines TRBV5-1 with TRBJ1-1; a weak D match, TRBD1 (5 bases). Trimming shortened V by 6 bases and J by 5 bases, and 17 bases separated the two germline ends. Germline assignment: CDR1 SGHRS and CDR2 YFSETQ. The CDR3 runs 14 residues. This chain's CDR3 is CASTLNTGGTEAFF. CDR3 sequence (DNA): TGCGCCAGCACCCTGAACACGGGGGGAACTGAAGCTTTCTTT. The full variable domain, in which reference TRBV5-1 and TRBJ1-1 provide the parts outside the CDR3, is KAGVTQTPRYLIKTRGQQVTLSCSPISGHRSVSWYQQTPGQGLQFLFEYFSETQRNKGNFPGRFSGRQFSNSRSEMNVSTLELGDSALYLCASTLNTGGTEAFFGQGTRLTVV.

This clone occurred once. V gene TRBV5-1 combines with J gene TRBJ2-5; TRBD1 aligns across 7 bases. The CDR3 runs to 15 residues. Per germline, CDR1 SGHRS and CDR2 YFSETQ. With 4 bases clipped from V and 5 bases from J, the junction kept 11 bases outside the gene matches. The CDR3 sequence: CASSVDYRGIETQYF. The CDR3 bases are TGCGCCAGCAGCGTAGACTACAGGGGAATTGAGACCCAGTACTTC.

This clone came up a few times. CDR3 nucleotides: TGTGCCAGCAGCCAAGATCGGCTAGCGGGCACAGATACGCAGTATTTT. Translating gives CASSQDRLAGTDTQYF. The J gene is TRBJ2-3, the V gene TRBV4-2, with 7 nucleotides matching TRBD2. V shed 0 bases, J shed 1 base, and the junction held 4 bases outside the gene matches. The CDR3 has 16 residues. Germline V gives CDR1 LGHNA, CDR2 YNFKEQ.

Turning to this clone: This sample includes further DNA sequences coding for the same CDR3. The chain recombines TRBV30 with TRBJ1-5, with D hard to call. This CDR3 has 13 amino acids. Trimming removed 2 bases from V and 6 bases from J, with 11 bases in between. Germline V gives CDR1 GTSNPN, CDR2 SVGIG (reference sequence). In DNA form, the CDR3 reads TGTGCCTGGAGTCTCTCGGGTAGTCAGCCCCAGCATTTT. This gives the protein CAWSLSGSQPQHF. Full variable domain (remainder filled in from reference TRBV30 and TRBJ1-5): SQTIHQWPATLVQPVGSPLSLECTVEGTSNPNLYWYRQAAGRGLQLLFYSVGIGQISSEVPQNLSASRPQDRQFILSSKKLLLSDSGFYLCAWSLSGSQPQHFGDGTRLSIL.

The chain employs TRBV7-9 and TRBJ2-1; D possibly corresponds to TRBD1 (6 bases). Trimming shortened V by 5 bases and J by 7 bases, and 12 bases separated the two germline ends. This CDR3 comprises 13 residues. Germline CDR1 SEHNR, CDR2 FQNEAQ (reference sequence). The CDR3 DNA reads TGTGCCAGCAGCCTAACAGGGTTGAATGAGCAGTTCTTC. Encoded protein: CASSLTGLNEQFF.

The chain uses TRBV5-1 and TRBJ2-3; TRBD1 or TRBD2 may be the D gene (5 bases each). This CDR3 is built from 15 residues. V was shortened by 3 bases and J by 2 bases, with 13 bases between the two germline ends. The germline gives CDR1 SGHRS, CDR2 YFSETQ. The CDR3 region is CASSSGTLNTDTQYF. The CDR3 coding sequence is TGCGCCAGCAGCTCCGGGACCCTCAACACAGATACGCAGTATTTT.

The V and J genes are TRBV6-1 and TRBJ2-7; 8 bases match TRBD1. From germline, CDR1 is MNHNS and CDR2 SASEGT. J gave up 7 bases and V 4 bases, and 9 bases lay outside the gene matches. The CDR3 covers 14 residues. The CDR3 DNA reads as TGTGCCAGCAGTGGCCGACCCACAGGGGGAGAGCAGTACTTC. Its translation: CASSGRPTGGEQYF.

The chain links TRBV6-1 to TRBJ2-5; D possibly corresponds to TRBD2 (7 bases). The germline gives CDR1 MNHNS, CDR2 SASEGT. Between the trimmed V and J ends, which lost 0 bases and 4 bases, there was a span of 12 bases. The CDR3 has 15 amino acids. The CDR3 spells CASSEAGGPGETQYF. In DNA, the CDR3 is TGTGCCAGCAGTGAAGCGGGGGGGCCGGGAGAGACCCAGTACTTC.

The rearrangement uses TRBV11-2 and TRBJ1-1; a possible D gene is TRBD1 (5 bases). V lost 6 bases and J lost 10, with 15 bases in between. The CDR3 covers 12 residues. Per germline, CDR1 SGHAT and CDR2 FQNNGV. DNA of the CDR3: TGTGCCAGCAGTCCCAATACAGGAGTAGCTTTCTTT. Protein product: CASSPNTGVAFF.

V and J are TRBV5-1 and TRBJ2-7; tentatively, D is TRBD1 or TRBD2 (5 bases each). The ends were cut back, 7 bases at V and 3 bases at J, with 14 bases in the middle. The germline V gene encodes CDR1 SGHRS and CDR2 YFSETQ. There are 13 residues in the CDR3. The CDR3 reads CASGANGGYEQYF. CDR3 nucleotides: TGCGCCAGCGGGGCCAATGGGGGCTACGAGCAGTACTTC.

The chain links TRBV28 to TRBJ2-4; 10 nucleotides align to TRBD1. After removal of 10 bases from V and 8 bases from J, the junction contained 5 bases not matched to a gene. Germline-derived CDR1 and CDR2 are MDHEN and SYDVKM. This CDR3 has 12 residues. The CDR3 region is CATRQGAYIQYF. The CDR3 nucleotides read TGTGCCACCAGACAGGGGGCGTACATTCAGTACTTC.

The chain joins TRBV15 to TRBJ2-1; 16 bases align to TRBD2. Germline CDR1 is LNHNV and CDR2 is YYDKDF (reference sequence). The ends lost 1 base at V and 1 base at J; junction bases unmatched: 7. The CDR3 runs 20 residues. The CDR3 coding sequence is TGTGCCACCAGCAGAGGGTTGGGACTAGCGGGAGGGGGTTCCTACAATGAGCAGTTCTTC. Translating it yields CATSRGLGLAGGGSYNEQFF.

This clone was seen a few times. This sequence joins TRBV7-9 and TRBJ2-7, with a tentative D call TRBD2 (5 bases). Germline loops: CDR1 SEHNR, CDR2 FQNEAQ (reference sequence). This CDR3 is 15 amino acids long. V was cut by 5 bases and J by 5 bases, with 19 bases left in between. This CDR3 reads CASSPNLRELNEQYF. The CDR3 DNA is TGTGCCAGCAGCCCTAACCTACGGGAACTGAACGAGCAGTACTTC.

CDR3 DNA sequence: TGCGCCAGCAGCCAGCAGGCGAAAGCTAACTATGGCTACACCTTC. Amino acids: CASSQQAKANYGYTF. The V gene is TRBV4-1, the J gene TRBJ1-2; D uncertain. Trimming took off 3 bases at V and 0 bases at J, with 11 bases between the two ends. Germline V CDR1 and CDR2: MGHRA, YSYEKL. CDR3 size: 15 residues.

This clone was seen more than once but under ten times. The chain has TRBV10-3 and TRBJ2-5; D is ambiguous. V lost 0 bases and J 7 bases, leaving 6 bases between the germline ends. The CDR3 spans 12 residues. The germline CDR1 and CDR2 sequences are ENHRY and SYGVKD. CDR3 region: CAISESEGTQYF. The CDR3 DNA follows: TGTGCCATCAGTGAGTCGGAAGGGACCCAGTACTTC.

J is TRBJ2-1 and V is TRBV7-3, with D perhaps TRBD2 (6 bases). Germline V gives CDR1 SGHTA, CDR2 FQGTGA. V was cut by 1 base and J by 6 bases, with 19 bases left in between. The CDR3 runs to 17 residues. The CDR3 DNA is TGTGCCAGCAGCTTAAATCCGGGAGATGGTCGGGGCAATGAGCAGTTCTTC. Translated: CASSLNPGDGRGNEQFF.

The chain joins TRBV7-3 to TRBJ1-1; the D gene is possibly TRBD1 (5 bases). V was trimmed by 2 bases and J by 5 bases, leaving 9 bases between them. The CDR3 extends over 13 amino acids. Germline V gene lookup returns CDR1 SGHTA and CDR2 FQGTGA. CDR3: CASSLGGDTEAFF. As DNA, the CDR3 is TGTGCCAGCAGCTTAGGGGGGGATACTGAAGCTTTCTTT.

CDR3: CASRTGTGEQYF. The CDR3 DNA reads as TGTGCCAGCCGGACAGGGACGGGTGAGCAGTACTTC. The genes are TRBV6-5 and TRBJ2-7, with 8 positions matching TRBD1. Germline lookup yields CDR1 MNHEY and CDR2 SVGAGI. The CDR3 covers 12 residues. V dropped 8 bases and J dropped 7; count of bases not matched to a gene: 7.